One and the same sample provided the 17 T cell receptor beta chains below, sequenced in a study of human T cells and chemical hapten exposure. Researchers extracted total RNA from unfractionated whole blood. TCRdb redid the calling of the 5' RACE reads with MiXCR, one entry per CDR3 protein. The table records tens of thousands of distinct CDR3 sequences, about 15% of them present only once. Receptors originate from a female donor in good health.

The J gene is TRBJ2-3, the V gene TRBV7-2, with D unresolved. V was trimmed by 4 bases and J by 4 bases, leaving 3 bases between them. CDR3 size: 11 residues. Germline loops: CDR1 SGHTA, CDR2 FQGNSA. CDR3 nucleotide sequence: TGTGCCAGCAGCTACGCAGATACGCAGTATTTT. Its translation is CASSYADTQYF. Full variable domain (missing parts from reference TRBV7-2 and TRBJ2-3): GAGVSQSPSNKVTEKGKDVELRCDPISGHTALYWYRQSLGQGLEFLIYFQGNSAPDKSGLPSDRFSAERTGGSVSTLTIQRTQQEDSAVYLCASSYADTQYFGPGTRLTVL.

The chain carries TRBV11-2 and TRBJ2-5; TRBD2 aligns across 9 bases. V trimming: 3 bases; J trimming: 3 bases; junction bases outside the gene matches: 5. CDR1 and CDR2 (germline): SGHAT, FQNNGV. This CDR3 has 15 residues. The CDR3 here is CASSFSGGREETQYF. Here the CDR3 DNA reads TGTGCCAGCAGCTTTAGCGGGGGCCGGGAAGAGACCCAGTACTTC.

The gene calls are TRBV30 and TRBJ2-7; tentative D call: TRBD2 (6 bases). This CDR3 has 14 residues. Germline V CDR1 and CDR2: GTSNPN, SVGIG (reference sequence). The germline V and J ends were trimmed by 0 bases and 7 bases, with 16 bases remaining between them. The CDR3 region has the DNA TGTGCCTGGAGTGTATCGGGACTGAGGGCAGAGCAGTACTTC. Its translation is CAWSVSGLRAEQYF.

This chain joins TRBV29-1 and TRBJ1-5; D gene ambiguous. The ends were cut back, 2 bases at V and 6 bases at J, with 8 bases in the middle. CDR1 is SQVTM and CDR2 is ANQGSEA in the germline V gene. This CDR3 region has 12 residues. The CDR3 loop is CSVENTGQPQHF. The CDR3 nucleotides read TGCAGCGTTGAAAACACTGGTCAGCCCCAGCATTTT.

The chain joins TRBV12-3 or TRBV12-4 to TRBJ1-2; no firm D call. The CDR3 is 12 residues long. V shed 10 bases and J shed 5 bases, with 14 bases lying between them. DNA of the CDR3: TGTGCCATCACAGCAGTTGGATATGGCTACACCTTC. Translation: CAITAVGYGYTF.

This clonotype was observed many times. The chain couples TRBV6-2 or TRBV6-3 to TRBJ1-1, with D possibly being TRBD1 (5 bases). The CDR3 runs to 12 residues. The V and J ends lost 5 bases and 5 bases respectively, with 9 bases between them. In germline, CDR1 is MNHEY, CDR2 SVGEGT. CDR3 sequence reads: CASSPGWTEAFF. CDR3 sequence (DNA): TGTGCCAGCAGTCCAGGGTGGACTGAAGCTTTCTTT.

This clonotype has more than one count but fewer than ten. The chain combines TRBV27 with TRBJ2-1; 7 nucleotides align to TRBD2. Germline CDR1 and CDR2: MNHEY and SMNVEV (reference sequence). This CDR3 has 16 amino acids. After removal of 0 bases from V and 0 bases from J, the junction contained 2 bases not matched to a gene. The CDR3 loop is CASSLSAGPSYNEQFF. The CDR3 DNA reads TGTGCCAGCAGTTTATCAGCGGGGCCCTCCTACAATGAGCAGTTCTTC.

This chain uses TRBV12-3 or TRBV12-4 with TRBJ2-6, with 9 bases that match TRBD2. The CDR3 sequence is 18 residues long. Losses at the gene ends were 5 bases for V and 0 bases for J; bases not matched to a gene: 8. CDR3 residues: CASSLENSGSSGANVLTF. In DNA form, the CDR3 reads TGTGCCAGCAGTCTTGAGAATAGCGGGAGCTCTGGGGCCAACGTCCTGACTTTC.

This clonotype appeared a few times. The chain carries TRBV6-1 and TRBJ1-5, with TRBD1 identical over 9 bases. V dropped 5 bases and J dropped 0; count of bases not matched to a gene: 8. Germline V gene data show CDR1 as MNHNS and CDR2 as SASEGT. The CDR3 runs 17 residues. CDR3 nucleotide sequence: TGTGCCAGCAGTCGGACAGGGGCCGTTGATAGCAATCAGCCCCAGCATTTT. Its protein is CASSRTGAVDSNQPQHF.

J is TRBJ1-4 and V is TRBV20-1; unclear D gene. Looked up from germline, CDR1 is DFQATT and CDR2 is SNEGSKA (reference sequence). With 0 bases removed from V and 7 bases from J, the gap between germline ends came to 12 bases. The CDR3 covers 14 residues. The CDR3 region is CSARDQKGGEKLFF. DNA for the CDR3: TGCAGTGCTAGAGATCAGAAGGGCGGTGAAAAACTGTTTTTT.

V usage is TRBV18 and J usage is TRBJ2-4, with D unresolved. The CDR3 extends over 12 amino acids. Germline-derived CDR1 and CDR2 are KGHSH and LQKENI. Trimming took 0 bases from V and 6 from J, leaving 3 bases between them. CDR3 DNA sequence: TGTGCCAGCTCACCACCGTCAAACATTCAGTACTTC. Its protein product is CASSPPSNIQYF.

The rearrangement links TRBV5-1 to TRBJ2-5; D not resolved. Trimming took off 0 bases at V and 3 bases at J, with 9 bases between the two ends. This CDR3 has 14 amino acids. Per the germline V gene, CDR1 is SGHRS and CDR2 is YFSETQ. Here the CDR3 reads CASSLGGREETQYF. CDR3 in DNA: TGCGCCAGCAGCTTGGGAGGCAGAGAAGAGACCCAGTACTTC. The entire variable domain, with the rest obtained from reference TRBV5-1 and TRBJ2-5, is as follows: KAGVTQTPRYLIKTRGQQVTLSCSPISGHRSVSWYQQTPGQGLQFLFEYFSETQRNKGNFPGRFSGRQFSNSRSEMNVSTLELGDSALYLCASSLGGREETQYFGPGTRLLVL.

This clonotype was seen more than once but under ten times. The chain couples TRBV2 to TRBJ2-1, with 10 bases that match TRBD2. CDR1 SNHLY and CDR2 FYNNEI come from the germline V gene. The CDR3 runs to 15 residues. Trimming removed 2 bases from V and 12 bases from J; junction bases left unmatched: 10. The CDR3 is CASSESGGAIKGQFF. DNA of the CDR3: TGTGCCAGCAGTGAAAGCGGGGGGGCCATAAAGGGGCAGTTCTTC.

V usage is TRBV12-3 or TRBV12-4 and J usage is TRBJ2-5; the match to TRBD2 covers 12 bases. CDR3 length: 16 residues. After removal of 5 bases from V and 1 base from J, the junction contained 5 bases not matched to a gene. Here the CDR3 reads CASSPGTSGFQETQYF. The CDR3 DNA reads TGTGCCAGCAGTCCCGGGACTAGCGGGTTCCAAGAGACCCAGTACTTC.

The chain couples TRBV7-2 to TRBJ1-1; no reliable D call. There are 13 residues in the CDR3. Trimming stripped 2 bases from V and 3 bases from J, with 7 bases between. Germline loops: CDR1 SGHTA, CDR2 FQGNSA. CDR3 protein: CASSLQAHTEAFF. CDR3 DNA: TGTGCCAGCAGCTTACAAGCCCACACTGAAGCTTTCTTT.

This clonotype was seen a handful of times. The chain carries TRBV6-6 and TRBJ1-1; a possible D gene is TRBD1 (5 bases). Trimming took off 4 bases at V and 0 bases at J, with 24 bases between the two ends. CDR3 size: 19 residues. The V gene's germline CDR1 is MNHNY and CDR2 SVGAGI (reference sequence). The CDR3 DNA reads TGTGCCAGCAGTTTATTTCGACACGGGGGAGTCGTTATGAACACTGAAGCTTTCTTT. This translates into CASSLFRHGGVVMNTEAFF.

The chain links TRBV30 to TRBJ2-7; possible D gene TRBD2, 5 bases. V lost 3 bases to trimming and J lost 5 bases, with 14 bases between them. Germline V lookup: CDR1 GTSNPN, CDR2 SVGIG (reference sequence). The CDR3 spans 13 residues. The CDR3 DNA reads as TGTGCCTGGAGCCGGGGATCGGACCACGAGCAGTACTTC. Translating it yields CAWSRGSDHEQYF.